A single sample gave rise to the 31 T cell receptor beta chains below, sequenced in a study of T-cell reconstitution after alpha-beta-depleted transplantation in children. For TCRbeta, the library was prepared with unique molecular identifiers. TCRdb used MiXCR to reprocess the PCR reads, holding one entry per CDR3 protein. This table holds around 600,000 distinct CDR3 sequences, under 25% found once. Sequencing was performed on PBMCs, mostly from graft donor cells, taken 360 days after TCRalphabeta/CD19-depleted stem cell transplant. These receptors were obtained from a boy under two years old who had a stem cell transplant for acute myeloid leukemia, so the T cells may come from the graft donor.

This clonotype was detected only a few times. The chain employs TRBV15 and TRBJ2-2, with 7 positions matching TRBD1. Trimming at V came to 11 bases and at J to 6 bases, leaving 9 bases not matched to a gene. CDR3 length: 13 residues. Per germline, CDR1 LNHNV and CDR2 YYDKDF (reference sequence). The CDR3 reads CASGQVRAGELFF. CDR3 bases: TGTGCCTCCGGACAGGTGCGCGCCGGGGAGCTGTTTTTT.

The rearrangement joins TRBV28 to TRBJ1-5; D might be TRBD1 (5 bases). Germline CDR1 reads MDHEN; CDR2 reads SYDVKM. Trimming shortened V by 7 bases and J by 9 bases, and 22 bases separated the two germline ends. The CDR3 covers 15 residues. The CDR3 DNA reads TGTGCCAGCACCGGGACGGCCCGGATAATTATGCCCCAGCATTTT. Translating gives CASTGTARIIMPQHF.

This clonotype was seen ten or more times. The chain uses TRBV5-1 and TRBJ2-2; D tentatively reads TRBD1 or TRBD2 (5 bases each). Deletions cut 4 bases from V and 2 bases from J, with 12 bases between. Looked up from germline, CDR1 is SGHRS and CDR2 is YFSETQ. The CDR3 is 15 amino acids. CDR3 nucleotide sequence: TGCGCCAGCAGCATGTCGGGGCCTAACACCGGGGAGCTGTTTTTT. Its translation: CASSMSGPNTGELFF.

In its sample, this clonotype was seen many times. The chain links TRBV15 to TRBJ1-2; D not resolved. The V gene's germline CDR1 is LNHNV and CDR2 YYDKDF (reference sequence). The CDR3 is made up of 13 amino acids. V was clipped by 4 bases and J by 1 base, with 7 bases between them. The CDR3 nucleotides are TGTGCCACCAGCACTGGCGGTAACTATGGCTACACCTTC. Translated, it gives CATSTGGNYGYTF.

The chain links TRBV20-1 to TRBJ2-7; unclear D gene. The germline V gene has CDR1 DFQATT and CDR2 SNEGSKA (reference sequence). Trimming left V 0 bases short and J 6 bases short, with 12 bases between. This CDR3 has 13 amino acids. The CDR3: CSARDPQPGEQYF. CDR3 DNA: TGCAGTGCTAGAGACCCACAGCCGGGCGAGCAGTACTTC.

This clonotype was detected a few times. The CDR3 DNA sequence: TGTGCCTGGGACATCGGGGAGACCCAGTACTTC. Translated: CAWDIGETQYF. The chain employs TRBV30 and TRBJ2-5; D ambiguous. This CDR3 has 11 amino acids. Trimming cost V 5 bases and J 5 bases, with 9 bases left between them. The V gene's germline CDR1 is GTSNPN and CDR2 SVGIG (reference sequence).

A few counts support this clonotype. This chain links TRBV18 with TRBJ2-3; no reliable D call. This CDR3 region has 12 residues. Per the germline V gene, CDR1 is KGHSH and CDR2 is LQKENI. Between the trimmed V and J ends, which lost 1 base and 6 bases, there was a span of 5 bases. CDR3 sequence: CASSPQSDTQYF. The CDR3 DNA reads TGTGCCAGCTCACCACAGTCGGATACGCAGTATTTT. The entire variable domain, with the rest obtained from reference TRBV18 and TRBJ2-3, is as follows: NAGVMQNPRHLVRRRGQEARLRCSPMKGHSHVYWYRQLPEEGLKFMVYLQKENIIDESGMPKERFSAEFPKEGPSILRIQQVVRGDSAAYFCASSPQSDTQYFGPGTRLTVL.

The chain uses TRBV6-1 and TRBJ1-1, with 8 bases identical to TRBD1. The CDR3 contains 14 residues. The germline V gene has CDR1 MNHNS and CDR2 SASEGT. V lost 6 bases to trimming and J lost 4 bases; unmatched junction nucleotides: 7. The CDR3 DNA reads as TGTGCCAGCAGAACCAGGGGGCCGACCACTGAAGCTTTCTTT. Its protein is CASRTRGPTTEAFF.

In its sample, this clonotype was seen a few times. A much larger clonotype is one base distant, so this may be a read error. This chain joins TRBV12-3 or TRBV12-4 and TRBJ2-1, with no clear D. The ends were cut back, 3 bases at V and 1 base at J, with 7 bases in the middle. This CDR3 is built from 14 residues. The CDR3 DNA follows: TGTGCCAGCAGTTTTATGGGGTCCTACAATGAGCAGTTCTTC. Amino acid sequence: CASSFMGSYNEQFF.

V and J are TRBV7-8 and TRBJ2-7, with D perhaps matching TRBD2 (6 bases). This CDR3 is built from 14 residues. Germline assignment: CDR1 SGHVS and CDR2 FQNEAQ. The ends were cut back, 7 bases at V and 4 bases at J, with 17 bases in the middle. The CDR3 loop reads CASTLRGRNYEQYF. The DNA of the CDR3 is TGTGCCAGCACCCTCCGAGGGAGGAATTACGAGCAGTACTTC.

This clonotype was seen a handful of times. CDR3 residues: CSAGQGRYEQYV. The CDR3 DNA reads TGCAGTGCAGGACAGGGGAGATACGAGCAGTACGTC. This rearrangement joins TRBV20-1 to TRBJ2-7; 9 nucleotides align to TRBD1. The CDR3 runs 12 residues. Germline loops: CDR1 DFQATT, CDR2 SNEGSKA (reference sequence). The J segment lost 4 bases and the V segment lost 6 bases, leaving 4 bases of the junction unmatched.

The gene calls are TRBV4-3 and TRBJ1-6; the D is unclear. The CDR3 is 18 amino acids. Trimming pared 1 base from V and 9 bases from J, leaving 22 bases between. Germline V gene data show CDR1 as LGHNA and CDR2 as YSLEER. The CDR3 sequence: CASSQVVWPILIFSPLHF. CDR3 DNA: TGCGCCAGCAGCCAAGTGGTGTGGCCTATCCTAATCTTTTCACCCCTCCACTTT.

This clonotype has ten or more counts. The chain joins TRBV20-1 to TRBJ2-5; 7 bases align to TRBD1. The CDR3 contains 10 residues. Germline CDR1 reads DFQATT; CDR2 reads SNEGSKA (reference sequence). J lost 7 bases, V lost 6 bases, and 2 bases had no gene match. The CDR3 nucleotides are TGCAGTGCAAACAGGGGGACCCAGTACTTC. Its protein product is CSANRGTQYF.

This clonotype has ten or more counts. The chain uses TRBV12-3 or TRBV12-4 and TRBJ1-2, with 7 bases that match TRBD1. There are 14 residues in the CDR3. The junction had 7 bases not matched to a gene; V was cut back by 4 bases and J by 5 bases. Here the CDR3 reads CASSSGQDRYGYTF. The CDR3 DNA sequence: TGTGCCAGCAGTTCCGGACAGGATCGTTATGGCTACACCTTC.

This clonotype was observed a handful of times. This sequence joins TRBV25-1 and TRBJ2-1; D is undetermined. V was cut by 6 bases and J by 3 bases, with 9 bases left in between. The CDR3 totals 13 residues. Germline loops: CDR1 MGHDK, CDR2 SYGVNS. The CDR3 sequence: CASSRVIYNEQFF. The CDR3 coding sequence is TGTGCCAGCAGCCGGGTCATCTACAATGAGCAGTTCTTC.

There are many counts of this clonotype. The gene calls are TRBV12-3 or TRBV12-4 and TRBJ2-5; D is perhaps TRBD2 (7 bases). V was shortened by 5 bases and J by 3 bases, with 22 bases between the two germline ends. The CDR3 is made up of 17 amino acids. Here the CDR3 DNA reads TGTGCCAGCAGTCCTACCCTGGGCAGGGGAGGGGAAGAGACCCAGTACTTC. Encoded protein: CASSPTLGRGGEETQYF.

This clonotype has just a few counts. A clone one base away is much larger, so this may be a read error. The chain recombines TRBV20-1 with TRBJ2-5, with 9 bases aligning to TRBD2. CDR3 length equals 16 residues. Germline V CDR1 and CDR2: DFQATT, SNEGSKA (reference sequence). The DNA of the CDR3 is TGCTGTGCTAGAGATGCGGCGGGGGGGCACCAAGAGACCCAGTACTTC. Residues: CCARDAAGGHQETQYF.

The chain couples TRBV5-1 to TRBJ2-3; the D is unclear. The CDR3 is 16 residues long. V was shortened by 3 bases and J by 2 bases, with 16 bases between the two germline ends. From germline, CDR1 is SGHRS and CDR2 YFSETQ. The DNA for the CDR3 is TGCGCCAGCAGCTACGGGCCTCCTTACTCCACAGATACGCAGTATTTT. Its translation: CASSYGPPYSTDTQYF.

This clonotype was seen repeatedly, ten times or more. The chain's CDR3 is CASSSISGANVLTF. The CDR3 DNA sequence: TGTGCCAGCAGTTCGATCTCTGGGGCCAACGTCCTGACTTTC. The V gene is TRBV6-5, the J gene TRBJ2-6; no firm D call. V lost 4 bases to trimming and J lost 0 bases, with 4 bases between them. Germline CDR1 reads MNHEY; CDR2 reads SVGAGI. This CDR3 region has 14 residues.

Ten or more counts support this clonotype. The chain joins TRBV5-1 to TRBJ1-1, with unresolved D. Trimming cost V 0 bases and J 1 base, with 10 bases left between them. Germline CDR1 and CDR2: SGHRS and YFSETQ. The CDR3 spans 15 residues. This CDR3 is CASSLELRWNTEAFF. Written as DNA, the CDR3 is TGCGCCAGCAGCTTGGAATTGAGATGGAACACTGAAGCTTTCTTT.

This clonotype was picked up a small number of times. The V gene is TRBV20-1, the J gene TRBJ2-3; TRBD2 aligns across 7 bases. The germline V gene has CDR1 DFQATT and CDR2 SNEGSKA (reference sequence). The ends lost 1 base at V and 4 bases at J; junction bases unmatched: 8. The CDR3 length is 15 residues. The CDR3 protein is CSARVPSGASDTQYF. DNA of the CDR3: TGCAGTGCTAGAGTACCCAGCGGGGCTTCAGATACGCAGTATTTT.

In its sample, this clonotype was seen a few times. This rearrangement joins TRBV7-9 to TRBJ1-1; D unresolved. Germline CDR1 SEHNR, CDR2 FQNEAQ (reference sequence). This CDR3 comprises 14 residues. The V end lost 5 bases, the J end lost 0 bases, and 10 bases lay between the germline ends. Here the CDR3 reads CASSRGDMNTEAFF. The CDR3 nucleotides are TGTGCCAGCAGCCGCGGTGACATGAACACTGAAGCTTTCTTT.

Turning to this clonotype: The CDR3 ends on some other residue instead of the conserved phenylalanine or tryptophan, so this is likely a read error. The rearrangement links TRBV7-3 to TRBJ2-5, with D perhaps matching TRBD1 (6 bases). V was trimmed by 2 bases and J by 5 bases, leaving 9 bases between them. The germline gives CDR1 SGHTA, CDR2 FQGTGA. CDR3 size: 13 residues. The CDR3 is CASSLGGGETQYL. As DNA, the CDR3 is TGTGCCAGCAGCTTAGGTGGGGGCGAGACCCAGTACTTG.

This clonotype occurred a few times. V usage is TRBV20-1 and J usage is TRBJ2-7, with 10 bases fitting TRBD1. The CDR3 has 17 residues. Germline trimming cut 4 bases from V and 3 bases from J; bases unmatched to any gene: 15. Germline values: CDR1 DFQATT, CDR2 SNEGSKA (reference sequence). This CDR3 reads CSATPGTGVGGFYEQYF. The CDR3 nucleotides read TGCAGTGCTACCCCCGGGACAGGGGTTGGGGGATTCTACGAGCAGTACTTC.

This clonotype was counted between two and nine times. This chain uses TRBV7-9 with TRBJ2-3, with 9 bases lining up with TRBD2. J lost 14 bases, V lost 5 bases, and 5 bases had no gene match. There are 11 residues in the CDR3. The V gene's germline CDR1 is SEHNR and CDR2 FQNEAQ (reference sequence). Here the CDR3 DNA reads TGTGCCAGCAGCCCGCTAGCGGGGCCGTATTTT. This encodes CASSPLAGPYF. The full variable domain, in which reference TRBV7-9 and TRBJ2-3 provide the parts outside the CDR3, is DTGVSQNPRHKITKRGQNVTFRCDPISEHNRLYWYRQTLGQGPEFLTYFQNEAQLEKSRLLSDRFSAERPKGSFSTLEIQRTEQGDSAMYLCASSPLAGPYFGPGTRLTVL.

There are a few counts of this clonotype. The chain couples TRBV20-1 to TRBJ2-7; tentatively, D is TRBD2 (6 bases). Per germline, CDR1 DFQATT and CDR2 SNEGSKA (reference sequence). This CDR3 comprises 13 residues. The germline V and J ends were trimmed by 1 base and 5 bases, with 12 bases remaining between them. Written as DNA, the CDR3 is TGCAGTGCTAGAGGCGGGATTACTAACGAGCAGTACGTC. As protein: CSARGGITNEQYV.

The chain recombines TRBV15 with TRBJ1-2, with 10 bases aligning to TRBD1. The germline V gene encodes CDR1 LNHNV and CDR2 YYDKDF (reference sequence). CDR3 length equals 15 residues. With V trimmed by 4 bases and J by 4 bases, 6 bases remained unmatched. The DNA of the CDR3 is TGTGCCACCAGCAACCGGGACAGGGGAGGCTATGGCTACACCTTC. This sequence encodes CATSNRDRGGYGYTF. Variable domain in full (rest from reference TRBV15 and TRBJ1-2): DAMVIQNPRYQVTQFGKPVTLSCSQTLNHNVMYWYQQKSSQAPKLLFHYYDKDFNNEADTPDNFQSRRPNTSFCFLDIRSPGLGDTAMYLCATSNRDRGGYGYTFGSGTRLTVV.

This clonotype showed up just a few times. V gene TRBV12-3 or TRBV12-4 combines with J gene TRBJ2-7; 7 bases line up with TRBD1. This CDR3 is built from 15 residues. V trimming: 6 bases; J trimming: 3 bases; junction bases outside the gene matches: 11. The CDR3 is CASSPTTGRLYEQYF. DNA for the CDR3: TGTGCCAGCAGCCCGACGACAGGGAGACTCTACGAGCAGTACTTC.

The CDR3 bases are TGTGCCAGCAGCTTAGGAGGGGGCAGGCTCCAGCCTGGCGGGGAGCTGTTTTTT. It codes for CASSLGGGRLQPGGELFF. The genes are TRBV7-3 and TRBJ2-2; D is possibly TRBD1 (7 bases). Germline-derived CDR1 and CDR2 are SGHTA and FQGTGA. V was trimmed by 2 bases and J by 7 bases, leaving 23 bases between them. The CDR3 totals 18 residues.

This clonotype was recorded a few times. The chain joins TRBV12-3 or TRBV12-4 to TRBJ1-1, with TRBD1 matching over 8 bases. The CDR3 has 13 amino acids. Germline trimming cut 2 bases from V and 7 bases from J; bases unmatched to any gene: 3. CDR3 nucleotides: TGTGCCAGCAGTTTATGGACAGGGCTTGAAGCTTTCTTT. It yields the protein CASSLWTGLEAFF.

This clonotype was detected many times. DNA for the CDR3: TGTGCCAGCAGTAAAACGGACAGCTTGAACACTGAAGCTTTCTTT. Protein product: CASSKTDSLNTEAFF. The J gene is TRBJ1-1, the V gene TRBV6-1; the D gene is possibly TRBD1 (6 bases). Germline V gene sequence: CDR1 MNHNS, CDR2 SASEGT. The V end lost 5 bases, the J end lost 0 bases, and 13 bases lay between the germline ends. The CDR3 has 15 amino acids.